Sequencing of this TCR beta chain was carried out in a study of glioma-infiltrating T cells. This clonotype occurred a few times. What it binds is not known. Using RNA template, CDR3s of TCR alpha and beta were amplified with iRepertoire arm-PCR. Tissue mRNA or PBMC total RNA, roughly 100-400 ng, went into one-step reverse transcription and amplification. TCRdb re-called the multiplex PCR reads with MiXCR, one entry per CDR3 protein. Among about 110,000 distinct CDR3 sequences listed, 20% to 25% were seen once. The V gene's germline CDR1 is SEHNR and CDR2 FQNEAQ (reference sequence). Between the trimmed V and J ends, which lost 5 bases and 6 bases, there was a span of 16 bases. CDR3 length: 14 residues. Study results and caveats: CDR3 overlap between tissue and blood was very small. Non-neoplastic patients had below-expected tissue-blood divergence, while all gliomas exceeded expectation.

Sequenced input: glioma tissue, nonneoplastic brain tissue, or PBMCs (not recorded which). The receptor comes from a human donor with low-grade glioma or glioblastoma, undergoing nonglioma brain surgery, or in good health (not recorded which). The chain has TRBV7-9 and TRBJ1-2; maybe TRBD1 (5 bases). DNA for the CDR3: TGTGCCAGCAGCCCTATTGACCAAGGGGATGGCTACACCTTC. Translating gives CASSPIDQGDGYTF. The entire variable domain, with the rest obtained from reference TRBV7-9 and TRBJ1-2, is as follows: DTGVSQNPRHKITKRGQNVTFRCDPISEHNRLYWYRQTLGQGPEFLTYFQNEAQLEKSRLLSDRFSAERPKGSFSTLEIQRTEQGDSAMYLCASSPIDQGDGYTFGSGTRLTVV.